The present TCR beta chain was sequenced within a study of blood T cell repertoires in COVID-19. The overall study: There were acute and convalescent COVID-19 samples, and they came from the United States, Italy and Spain. T cells, B-cell-depleted T cells, or PBMCs supplied cDNA or gDNA.

The germline gives CDR1 SEHNR, CDR2 FQNEAQ (reference sequence). This CDR3 contains 14 residues. V was cut by 5 bases and J by 5 bases, with 15 bases left in between. Points on this clone: Other nucleotide sequences from this sample produce the same CDR3.

Sequenced by immunoSEQ multiplex PCR; TCRdb stores in-frame clones only, minus some. The profile shows 250,000 or so clones, about 89% of them singletons. Sequences were obtained from peripheral blood. This clonotype originated in a man aged 40-49 years with active or convalescent COVID-19. This chain uses TRBV7-9 with TRBJ2-5, with D hard to call. CDR3 region: CASSPSTSGETQYF. In DNA, the CDR3 is TGTGCCAGCAGCCCGTCCACGTCCGGGGAGACCCAGTACTTC.